The 5 T cell receptor beta chains presented below share a single source sample, sequenced in a study of cytomegalovirus exposure and HLA in healthy donors. 13 Jbeta primers and 60 Vbeta primers were used for the PCR. Using immunoSEQ multiplex PCR, the repertoire was profiled, and TCRdb retains in-frame clones only, with some absent. This sample carries more than 90,000 clones, under 80% of them seen once, and the ten largest clones take approximately 8.4%. The specimen was PBMCs. All receptors derive from a human donor in good health.

V gene TRBV6-5 combines with J gene TRBJ1-1; D is uncertain. Trimming stripped 2 bases from V and 0 bases from J, with 13 bases between. The CDR3 has 16 amino acids. Germline V gives CDR1 MNHEY, CDR2 SVGAGI. The CDR3, as DNA: TGTGCCAGCAGTTACAGTCCCAATTACATGAACACTGAAGCTTTCTTT. Translated, it gives CASSYSPNYMNTEAFF.

This clone was seen just once. Other DNA sequences within the sample encode an identical CDR3. This chain connects TRBV19 to TRBJ2-2; a weak D match, TRBD1 (5 bases). Germline V lookup: CDR1 LNHDA, CDR2 SQIVND (reference sequence). Trimming stripped 4 bases from V and 2 bases from J, with 8 bases between. This CDR3 spans 14 amino acids. The CDR3 loop is CASSTQGNTGELFF. The CDR3 DNA reads as TGTGCCAGTAGTACCCAGGGTAACACCGGGGAGCTGTTTTTT.

The chain couples TRBV6-5 to TRBJ2-3, with TRBD1 matching over 7 bases. The V segment lost 4 bases and the J segment 7 bases; nucleotides outside the gene matches: 11. The germline gives CDR1 MNHEY, CDR2 SVGAGI. The CDR3 extends over 15 amino acids. The chain's CDR3 is CASSSGRGYANTQYF. In DNA form, the CDR3 reads TGTGCCAGCAGTTCTGGCAGGGGGTACGCAAATACGCAGTATTTT.

V is TRBV5-8 and J is TRBJ2-3; weak D call: TRBD1 (6 bases). The CDR3 consists of 15 residues. Trimming left V 4 bases short and J 4 bases short, with 16 bases between. Germline CDR1 reads SGHTS; CDR2 reads YDEGEE. CDR3 sequence (DNA): TGTGCCAGCAGCCAAACAACAGGGAAAGCAGATACGCAGTATTTT. Translation gives CASSQTTGKADTQYF.

About this clone: The CDR3 does not end in the conserved phenylalanine or tryptophan, so this is likely a read error. The genes are TRBV14 and TRBJ1-2; 7 nucleotides agree with TRBD1. The CDR3 loop spans 15 amino acids. Per the germline V gene, CDR1 is SGHDN and CDR2 is FVKESK. V was clipped by 4 bases and J by 2 bases; unmatched bases: 7. The CDR3 bases are TGTGCCAGCAGCCCACAGACAGGGTTGAACTATGGCTACACCCTC. Its translation: CASSPQTGLNYGYTL.